The 17 T cell receptor beta chains below come from one sample, sequenced in a study of T-cell reconstitution after alpha-beta-depleted transplantation in children. Unique molecular identifiers were incorporated when the TCRbeta library was constructed. TCRdb passed the PCR reads through MiXCR, listing each CDR3 protein once. The profile shows just under 250,000 distinct CDR3 sequences, around 25% of them singletons. The sample in question was PBMCs, obtained before TCRalphabeta/CD19-depleted stem cell transplant. These receptors all stem from a girl aged 2 to 10 with Fanconi anemia, due to receive a stem cell transplant.

This clonotype was seen ten or more times. V usage is TRBV25-1 and J usage is TRBJ1-2; D is possibly TRBD1 (5 bases). Germline V CDR1 and CDR2: MGHDK, SYGVNS. The V end lost 4 bases, the J end lost 4 bases, and 16 bases lay between the germline ends. This CDR3 is 15 amino acids long. In DNA form, the CDR3 reads TGTGCCAGCAGTGCGAACAGACCAGGGCGCTATGGCTACACCTTC. This sequence encodes CASSANRPGRYGYTF.

This chain uses TRBV6-1 with TRBJ1-2, with D tentatively TRBD1 (6 bases). V was trimmed by 6 bases and J by 4 bases, leaving 12 bases between them. This CDR3 has 13 amino acids. From germline, CDR1 is MNHNS and CDR2 SASEGT. The CDR3 region has the DNA TGTGCCAGCAGCCCAGGACAGTTCTATGGCTACACCTTC. This translates into CASSPGQFYGYTF.

This clonotype showed up many times. The rearrangement links TRBV12-3 or TRBV12-4 to TRBJ2-2; 7 positions match TRBD1. V shed 6 bases, J shed 7 bases, and the junction held 8 bases outside the gene matches. The CDR3 extends over 14 amino acids. The CDR3 here is CASRKRQGHGELFF. The CDR3 DNA follows: TGTGCCAGCAGGAAACGACAGGGTCACGGGGAGCTGTTTTTT.

Ten or more counts support this clonotype. The rearrangement uses TRBV29-1 and TRBJ2-5, with D uncertain. The CDR3 contains 16 residues. Germline CDR1 is SQVTM and CDR2 is ANQGSEA. Trimming pared 2 bases from V and 2 bases from J, leaving 18 bases between. This CDR3 is CSVESPLRTFQETQYF. Here the CDR3 DNA reads TGCAGCGTTGAAAGTCCCCTCAGGACCTTTCAAGAGACCCAGTACTTC.

In this sample, this clonotype turned up once. The J gene is TRBJ2-7, the V gene TRBV20-1; 10 nucleotides agree with TRBD1. Per the germline V gene, CDR1 is DFQATT and CDR2 is SNEGSKA (reference sequence). The CDR3 is 15 residues long. J lost 4 bases, V lost 3 bases, and 9 bases had no gene match. This chain's CDR3 is CSASRTGGPSYEQYF. CDR3 sequence (DNA): TGCAGTGCTAGTCGGACAGGGGGTCCTTCGTACGAGCAGTACTTC.

The CDR3 here is CSARDHETQYF. Written as DNA, the CDR3 is TGCAGTGCTAGAGATCATGAGACCCAGTACTTC. The chain links TRBV20-1 to TRBJ2-5, with no clear D. This CDR3 contains 11 residues. Between the trimmed V and J ends, which lost 0 bases and 5 bases, there was a span of 4 bases. Germline values: CDR1 DFQATT, CDR2 SNEGSKA (reference sequence).

This clonotype was seen more than once but under ten times. The rearrangement joins TRBV12-3 or TRBV12-4 to TRBJ2-7; the D gene is possibly TRBD2 (5 bases). Trimming took 4 bases from V and 6 from J, leaving 16 bases between them. This CDR3 region has 14 residues. The CDR3 nucleotides read TGTGCCAGCAGTTCCCTCTACGAGAGCGGCGAGCAGTACTTC. It translates to CASSSLYESGEQYF.

The table lists this clonotype with many counts. The chain couples TRBV20-1 to TRBJ2-3, with TRBD1 matching over 7 bases. Germline CDR1 is DFQATT and CDR2 is SNEGSKA (reference sequence). The CDR3 consists of 16 residues. V shed 3 bases and J 3 bases; nucleotides not matched to a gene: 12. Here the CDR3 reads CSARASAGGKTDTQYF. The CDR3 nucleotides are TGCAGTGCTAGGGCCTCGGCAGGGGGTAAGACAGATACGCAGTATTTT.

The chain recombines TRBV20-1 with TRBJ2-7; TRBD2 aligns across 11 bases. V dropped 6 bases and J dropped 4; count of bases not matched to a gene: 17. Germline lookup yields CDR1 DFQATT and CDR2 SNEGSKA (reference sequence). The CDR3 has 17 amino acids. The CDR3 reads CSARNPLAGGPYYEQYF. CDR3 sequence (DNA): TGCAGTGCCCGGAACCCTCTAGCGGGAGGCCCGTATTACGAGCAGTACTTC.

This clonotype showed up just a few times. This rearrangement joins TRBV20-1 to TRBJ2-7; D not certain. The V end was cut by 0 bases, the J end by 4 bases, with 19 bases between. This CDR3 contains 16 residues. CDR1 and CDR2 (germline): DFQATT, SNEGSKA (reference sequence). The CDR3, as DNA: TGCAGTGCTAGAGATCCTGTGGCAGGACGTCCGTACGAGCAGTACTTC. Translating it yields CSARDPVAGRPYEQYF.

The chain employs TRBV2 and TRBJ2-7; possible D gene TRBD2, 5 bases. CDR3 length: 16 amino acids. CDR1 and CDR2 (germline): SNHLY, FYNNEI. Trimming cost V 0 bases and J 6 bases, with 18 bases left between them. CDR3 DNA sequence: TGTGCCAGCAGTGAAGCGCTTCGGCTAGCCGGATCCGAGCAGTACTTC. Protein: CASSEALRLAGSEQYF.

This clonotype was seen many times. The gene calls are TRBV29-1 and TRBJ1-2; D unresolved. CDR3 size: 13 residues. V dropped 4 bases and J dropped 6 bases, with 15 bases sitting between them. Germline V gene data show CDR1 as SQVTM and CDR2 as ANQGSEA. The CDR3 loop reads CSVALLQAHGYTF. In DNA form, the CDR3 reads TGCAGCGTTGCCCTGTTACAAGCCCATGGCTACACCTTC.

This clonotype was observed at least ten times. The chain is built from TRBV30 and TRBJ2-1; the match to TRBD2 covers 8 bases. CDR1 is GTSNPN and CDR2 is SVGIG in the germline V gene (reference sequence). This CDR3 is 13 amino acids long. The V gene end was trimmed by 3 bases and the J gene end by 4 bases; junction bases not matched to a gene: 2. The CDR3 coding sequence is TGTGCCTGGAGACTAGCGGTTTACAATGAGCAGTTCTTC. Translating gives CAWRLAVYNEQFF.

In its sample, this clonotype was seen a few times. The J gene is TRBJ2-1, the V gene TRBV28; perhaps TRBD2 as D (5 bases). Trimming removed 2 bases at V and 6 bases at J, with 17 bases between. This CDR3 has 16 amino acids. Looked up from germline, CDR1 is MDHEN and CDR2 is SYDVKM. CDR3: CASSLRASLYFNEQFF. CDR3 nucleotide sequence: TGTGCCAGCAGTTTACGGGCTAGCCTATACTTCAATGAGCAGTTCTTC.

This chain links TRBV28 with TRBJ1-2; 8 nucleotides align to TRBD1. The CDR3 length is 12 residues. Germline-derived CDR1 and CDR2 are MDHEN and SYDVKM. J was trimmed by 7 bases and V by 6 bases; bases with no gene match: 4. CDR3 DNA sequence: TGTGCCAGCAGGCAGGGGGCGTTTGGCTACACCTTC. Protein sequence: CASRQGAFGYTF.

At least ten counts were recorded for this clonotype. The chain joins TRBV29-1 to TRBJ1-2; the D gene is possibly TRBD1 (5 bases). Trimming stripped 0 bases from V and 3 bases from J, with 20 bases between. Germline assignment: CDR1 SQVTM and CDR2 ANQGSEA. The CDR3 loop spans 17 amino acids. CDR3 sequence: CSVEDQGPPWSDYGYTF. The CDR3 DNA is TGCAGCGTTGAAGATCAGGGCCCACCCTGGAGTGACTATGGCTACACCTTC.

The J gene is TRBJ2-5, the V gene TRBV12-3 or TRBV12-4; no reliable D call. Trimming left V 7 bases short and J 5 bases short, with 20 bases between. The CDR3 has 15 amino acids. CDR3 amino acids: CASTPSGPHGETQYF. In DNA form, the CDR3 reads TGTGCCAGCACCCCCTCGGGCCCCCATGGGGAGACCCAGTACTTC.